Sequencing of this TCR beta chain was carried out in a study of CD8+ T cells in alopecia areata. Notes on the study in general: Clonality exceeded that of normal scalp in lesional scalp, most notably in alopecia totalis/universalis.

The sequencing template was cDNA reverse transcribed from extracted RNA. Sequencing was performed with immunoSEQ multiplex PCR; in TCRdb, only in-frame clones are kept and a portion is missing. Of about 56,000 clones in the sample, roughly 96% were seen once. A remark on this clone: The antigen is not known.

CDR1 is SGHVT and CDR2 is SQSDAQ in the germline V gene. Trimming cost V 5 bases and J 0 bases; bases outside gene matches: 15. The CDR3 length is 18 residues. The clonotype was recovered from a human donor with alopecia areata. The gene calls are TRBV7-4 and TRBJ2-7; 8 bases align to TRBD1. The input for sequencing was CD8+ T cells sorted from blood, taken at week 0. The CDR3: CASSTSDRADLLSYEQYF. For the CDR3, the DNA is TGTGCCAGCAGCACCTCGGACAGGGCTGATTTACTCTCCTACGAGCAGTACTTC.